These 24 T cell receptor beta chains share one sample of origin, sequenced in a study of CD8+ T cells in alopecia areata. Sequencing relied on a cDNA template that was reverse transcribed from extracted RNA. The method was immunoSEQ multiplex PCR; TCRdb's version includes in-frame clones alone and lacks a portion of them. The sample lists approximately 150,000 clones, roughly 46% occurring once. This specimen was CD4+ T cells sorted from blood, taken at week 0. These receptors came from a human donor with alopecia areata.

This chain connects TRBV10-3 to TRBJ2-7, with D perhaps TRBD1 (6 bases). The CDR3 is 15 residues long. Germline V gene sequence: CDR1 ENHRY, CDR2 SYGVKD. V lost 3 bases, J lost 3 bases, and 15 bases lay in between. The CDR3 region has the DNA TGTGCCATCAGTGATTTTGACAGGTCGATCTACGAGCAGTACTTC. This gives the protein CAISDFDRSIYEQYF.

V gene TRBV19 combines with J gene TRBJ2-1; TRBD2 is a possible D gene (5 bases). This CDR3 region has 15 residues. V was pared by 3 bases and J by 0 bases, with 9 bases between. Per the germline V gene, CDR1 is LNHDA and CDR2 is SQIVND (reference sequence). The CDR3 loop reads CASSIGEGSYNEQFF. The CDR3 nucleotides read TGTGCCAGTAGTATCGGTGAGGGCTCCTACAATGAGCAGTTCTTC. Drawing the rest from reference TRBV19 and TRBJ2-1, the complete variable domain is DGGITQSPKYLFRKEGQNVTLSCEQNLNHDAMYWYRQDPGQGLRLIYYSQIVNDFQKGDIAEGYSVSREKKESFPLTVTSAQKNPTAFYLCASSIGEGSYNEQFFGPGTRLTVL.

The chain couples TRBV19 to TRBJ1-1; maybe TRBD1 (5 bases). In germline, CDR1 is LNHDA, CDR2 SQIVND (reference sequence). This CDR3 contains 14 residues. V shed 6 bases and J shed 1 base, with 12 bases lying between them. The CDR3 here is CASSPQGRNTEAFF. Written as DNA, the CDR3 is TGTGCCAGTAGCCCTCAGGGAAGGAACACTGAAGCTTTCTTT.

The gene calls are TRBV7-2 and TRBJ1-2, with 8 bases fitting TRBD1. Trimming removed 4 bases from V and 6 bases from J; junction bases left unmatched: 13. Germline CDR1 SGHTA, CDR2 FQGNSA. The CDR3 spans 16 residues. For the CDR3, the DNA is TGTGCCAGCAGCTCCAGGGGGCCCACCTCGCTGGATGGCTACACCTTC. This sequence encodes CASSSRGPTSLDGYTF. Drawing the rest from reference TRBV7-2 and TRBJ1-2, the complete variable domain is GAGVSQSPSNKVTEKGKDVELRCDPISGHTALYWYRQSLGQGLEFLIYFQGNSAPDKSGLPSDRFSAERTGGSVSTLTIQRTQQEDSAVYLCASSSRGPTSLDGYTFGSGTRLTVV.

This clone was counted between two and nine times. The chain combines TRBV5-1 with TRBJ1-3; tentatively, D is TRBD1 (5 bases). This CDR3 spans 14 amino acids. Between the trimmed V and J ends, which lost 5 bases and 4 bases, there was a span of 13 bases. Germline V gene data show CDR1 as SGHRS and CDR2 as YFSETQ. CDR3 protein: CASRRDPSGNTIYF. DNA of the CDR3: TGCGCCAGCAGGCGGGACCCCTCGGGAAACACCATATATTTT.

V is TRBV7-2 and J is TRBJ2-1, with D possibly matching TRBD1 (5 bases). This CDR3 contains 14 residues. The germline V and J ends were trimmed by 5 bases and 4 bases, with 12 bases remaining between them. From germline, CDR1 is SGHTA and CDR2 FQGNSA. CDR3 loop: CASSLRQTYNEQFF. DNA of the CDR3: TGTGCCAGCAGCCTACGACAGACATACAATGAGCAGTTCTTC.

The table lists this clone with a few counts. The chain combines TRBV5-1 with TRBJ2-3; TRBD1 matches 8 bases. The CDR3 extends over 14 amino acids. From germline, CDR1 is SGHRS and CDR2 YFSETQ. V lost 5 bases, J lost 1 base, and 3 bases stayed unmatched. CDR3 in DNA: TGCGCCAGCAGAACGGACAGGGGCACAGATACGCAGTATTTT. Its protein product is CASRTDRGTDTQYF.

Ten or more counts support this clone. One end of the junction is discordant with germline, which a read error may explain. The chain is built from TRBV5-1 and TRBJ1-2; 7 bases agree with TRBD1. The V gene's germline CDR1 is SGHRS and CDR2 YFSETQ. The CDR3 runs 13 residues. This CDR3 reads CASRLDRRVGYTF. The CDR3 coding sequence is TGCGCCAGCAGATTGGACAGGCGGGTTGGCTACACCTTC.

V and J are TRBV30 and TRBJ2-7; 7 bases agree with TRBD1. After removal of 1 base from V and 5 bases from J, the junction contained 5 bases not matched to a gene. Germline CDR1 GTSNPN, CDR2 SVGIG (reference sequence). The CDR3 runs to 13 residues. This chain's CDR3 is CAWSGQGWNEQYF. Here the CDR3 DNA reads TGTGCCTGGAGTGGACAGGGTTGGAACGAGCAGTACTTC.

The CDR3 DNA reads as TGTGCCTGGACTCCAGGGGGGACCTCGGGGCAGTACTTC. Translated: CAWTPGGTSGQYF. This chain connects TRBV30 to TRBJ2-7; D possibly corresponds to TRBD1 (7 bases). Trimming pared 4 bases from V and 9 bases from J, leaving 19 bases between. This CDR3 has 13 residues. Germline V gives CDR1 GTSNPN, CDR2 SVGIG (reference sequence).

The J gene is TRBJ1-2, the V gene TRBV28; 10 nucleotides agree with TRBD1. Germline CDR1 MDHEN, CDR2 SYDVKM. This CDR3 contains 14 residues. V was clipped by 2 bases and J by 6 bases; unmatched bases: 3. CDR3 sequence reads: CASSLLTGGDGYTF. The CDR3 coding sequence is TGTGCCAGCAGTTTACTGACAGGGGGCGATGGCTACACCTTC.

The V call is TRBV29-1, the J call TRBJ2-3; 7 nucleotides match TRBD1. Trimming removed 4 bases from V and 5 bases from J; junction bases left unmatched: 9. This CDR3 is 14 amino acids long. The germline gives CDR1 SQVTM, CDR2 ANQGSEA. DNA for the CDR3: TGCAGCGTTGCTCCAGGGGGTGTAAAAGATACGCAGTATTTT. This encodes CSVAPGGVKDTQYF.

This clone occurred a few times. The rearrangement joins TRBV30 to TRBJ2-5; D gene ambiguous. The CDR3 runs to 15 residues. CDR1 is GTSNPN and CDR2 is SVGIG in the germline V gene (reference sequence). V lost 3 bases to trimming and J lost 5 bases, with 19 bases between them. As DNA, the CDR3 is TGTGCCTGGAGATTCTTGGGCCCCGAGGAGGAGACCCAGTACTTC. Translating it yields CAWRFLGPEEETQYF.

This rearrangement joins TRBV30 to TRBJ2-2; 10 bases fit TRBD1. There are 17 residues in the CDR3. The germline V gene has CDR1 GTSNPN and CDR2 SVGIG (reference sequence). The trim removed 2 bases at V and 6 bases at J, leaving 12 bases unmatched. The DNA for the CDR3 is TGTGCCTGGAGTCGGGGACAGGGGAAATCGTCGGCCGGGGAGCTGTTTTTT. Its translation: CAWSRGQGKSSAGELFF.

V and J are TRBV29-1 and TRBJ2-3, with D possibly matching TRBD1 (5 bases). V gave up 1 base and J gave up 2 bases, with 13 bases separating them. The CDR3 is made up of 15 amino acids. CDR1 and CDR2 from the germline V gene are SQVTM and ANQGSEA. CDR3 region: CSVEGGRPSTDTQYF. The CDR3 DNA reads as TGCAGCGTTGAAGGGGGCCGCCCATCCACAGATACGCAGTATTTT.

This clone was seen more than once but under ten times. The chain combines TRBV29-1 with TRBJ2-7; D gene ambiguous. CDR3 length: 13 amino acids. Germline loops: CDR1 SQVTM, CDR2 ANQGSEA. V was shortened by 2 bases and J by 1 base, with 9 bases between the two germline ends. DNA of the CDR3: TGCAGCGTTGAAACTGGGAAATCCTACGAGCAGTACTTC. Its translation: CSVETGKSYEQYF.

This clone turned up a few times. The chain employs TRBV28 and TRBJ1-1; D not resolved. Germline loops: CDR1 MDHEN, CDR2 SYDVKM. Between the trimmed V and J ends, which lost 4 bases and 1 base, there was a span of 4 bases. The CDR3 length is 12 residues. The CDR3 region has the DNA TGTGCCAGCAGTTCGACGAACACTGAAGCTTTCTTT. Its translation: CASSSTNTEAFF.

This clone was seen a few times. The chain uses TRBV2 and TRBJ2-2; D unclear. The CDR3 runs to 14 residues. V shed 7 bases and J shed 10 bases, with 19 bases lying between them. The germline V gene has CDR1 SNHLY and CDR2 FYNNEI. The CDR3 DNA reads TGTGCCAGCAAGCCGAGTAGCCCCTCCCCGGAGCTGTTTTTT. This encodes CASKPSSPSPELFF.

The genes are TRBV5-1 and TRBJ1-1; no reliable D call. CDR3 size: 15 residues. Trimming stripped 1 base from V and 1 base from J, with 11 bases between. Germline V gene sequence: CDR1 SGHRS, CDR2 YFSETQ. Here the CDR3 DNA reads TGCGCCAGCAGCTTGATCTCCGGGAAGAACACTGAAGCTTTCTTT. Its translation: CASSLISGKNTEAFF. Using reference TRBV5-1 and TRBJ1-1 for the parts outside the CDR3, the full variable domain is KAGVTQTPRYLIKTRGQQVTLSCSPISGHRSVSWYQQTPGQGLQFLFEYFSETQRNKGNFPGRFSGRQFSNSRSEMNVSTLELGDSALYLCASSLISGKNTEAFFGQGTRLTVV.

The CDR3 nucleotides are TGCAGTGCTAGCGGGGTCAATGAGCAGTTCTTC. Translated: CSASGVNEQFF. This rearrangement joins TRBV20-1 to TRBJ2-1, with D tentatively TRBD2 (5 bases). Germline loops: CDR1 DFQATT, CDR2 SNEGSKA (reference sequence). CDR3 size: 11 residues. The germline V and J ends were trimmed by 3 bases and 6 bases, with 6 bases remaining between them.

V usage is TRBV18 and J usage is TRBJ2-3; D remains ambiguous. V gave up 0 bases and J gave up 6 bases, with 10 bases separating them. CDR1 is KGHSH, CDR2 LQKENI, per germline. CDR3 length equals 14 residues. CDR3 coding DNA: TGTGCCAGCTCACCACCGACGGGTTCTGATACGCAGTATTTT. Protein product: CASSPPTGSDTQYF. The whole variable domain, filled in from reference TRBV18 and TRBJ2-3, reads NAGVMQNPRHLVRRRGQEARLRCSPMKGHSHVYWYRQLPEEGLKFMVYLQKENIIDESGMPKERFSAEFPKEGPSILRIQQVVRGDSAAYFCASSPPTGSDTQYFGPGTRLTVL.

CDR3 amino acids: CASSFRAGTSGPTQYF. CDR3 nucleotide sequence: TGTGCCAGCAGTTTCCGTGCCGGGACTAGCGGCCCGACCCAGTACTTC. The chain uses TRBV6-5 and TRBJ2-5, with 11 bases lining up with TRBD2. Trimming took 4 bases from V and 7 from J; bases not matched to a gene: 11. Looked up from germline, CDR1 is MNHEY and CDR2 is SVGAGI. The CDR3 has 16 amino acids.

The gene calls are TRBV15 and TRBJ2-2; a weak D match, TRBD2 (5 bases). The CDR3 consists of 16 residues. V gave up 3 bases and J gave up 2 bases, with 13 bases separating them. The V gene's germline CDR1 is LNHNV and CDR2 YYDKDF (reference sequence). The CDR3: CATSRERGLNTGELFF. The CDR3 bases are TGTGCCACCAGCAGGGAAAGAGGGCTCAACACCGGGGAGCTGTTTTTT.

The CDR3 protein is CASSQTSNGETQYF. The CDR3 DNA sequence: TGTGCCAGCAGCCAAACGTCCAACGGAGAGACCCAGTACTTC. V is TRBV4-2 and J is TRBJ2-5; D unresolved. The germline CDR1 and CDR2 sequences are LGHNA and YNFKEQ. This CDR3 spans 14 amino acids. The ends were cut back, 2 bases at V and 4 bases at J, with 11 bases in the middle.